The clone carrying this T cell receptor (beta chain) has just one count. The sample belongs to a study of blood T cell repertoires in COVID-19. Looking at the study overall: Whether acute or convalescent, the COVID-19 samples came from the United States, Italy and Spain. Sources were T cells, B-cell-depleted T cells, or PBMCs; the material itself was cDNA or gDNA.

Unmatched junction bases numbered 1, after V lost 2 bases and J lost 4 bases. CDR3 length: 13 residues. In germline, CDR1 is MNHNS, CDR2 SASEGT. As processed by the authors: By means of reference gene primer amplification, nucleated cell counts were estimated. Profiling relied on immunoSEQ multiplex PCR, and the TCRdb table lists in-frame clones only, not all of them. V and J calls and clone size follow that table, whereas D and trimming were derived from the DNA. The repertoire holds roughly 84,000 clones, with less than 80% as singletons. The chain is built from TRBV6-1 and TRBJ1-2, with 7 bases identical to TRBD1. The sequence came from a woman aged 45-60 years with acute or convalescent COVID-19. The sequenced sample consisted of peripheral blood. The CDR3 coding sequence is TGTGCCAGCAGTGAAAGGACAGGCTATGGCTACACCTTC. Encoded protein: CASSERTGYGYTF.